Detailed here is one T cell receptor beta chain. Researchers ran the PCR with 60 Vbeta and 13 Jbeta primers. Using immunoSEQ multiplex PCR, the repertoire was profiled, and TCRdb retains in-frame clones only, with some absent. The sample has approximately 150,000 clones, roughly 80% seen once. This entry is derived from a study of cytomegalovirus exposure and HLA in healthy donors. This CDR3 is built from 14 residues. Trimming took 6 bases from V and 9 from J, leaving 15 bases between them. CDR1 and CDR2 from the germline V gene are MNHEY and SVGAGI. The sample was PBMCs. The chain carries TRBV6-5 and TRBJ1-6; D might be TRBD1 (5 bases). This receptor was identified in a woman between 35 and 50 years old in good health and CMV-seropositive. CDR3 protein: CASRTEWGSSPLHF. In DNA form, the CDR3 reads TGTGCCAGCAGGACCGAATGGGGCAGTTCACCCCTCCACTTT.